One and the same sample provided the 32 T cell receptor beta chains below, sequenced in a study of blood T cell repertoires in COVID-19. Data came from immunoSEQ multiplex PCR; TCRdb stores just in-frame clones and leaves some out. The sample contains roughly 65,000 clones, nearly 85% of which appear only once. The sample comprised peripheral blood. These receptors all come from a human donor in a cohort sampled during active COVID-19.

V and J are TRBV13 and TRBJ2-1, with a possible D match to TRBD1 (5 bases). Germline CDR1 is PRHDT and CDR2 is FYEKMQ (reference sequence). This CDR3 has 17 amino acids. The V end lost 5 bases, the J end lost 4 bases, and 21 bases lay between the germline ends. CDR3 sequence reads: CASSPYQRQWPYNEQFF. The CDR3 nucleotides read TGTGCCAGCAGCCCTTACCAGCGACAGTGGCCTTACAATGAGCAGTTCTTC.

The genes are TRBV4-3 and TRBJ1-3; D is perhaps TRBD1 (5 bases). Germline V lookup: CDR1 LGHNA, CDR2 YSLEER. The CDR3 covers 17 residues. V lost 0 bases, J lost 0 bases, and 12 bases lay in between. DNA of the CDR3: TGCGCCAGCAGCCAAGAGGGCAGGGTCGGCTCTGGAAACACCATATATTTT. Protein: CASSQEGRVGSGNTIYF.

The rearrangement links TRBV24-1 to TRBJ2-2; a possible D gene is TRBD2 (5 bases). This CDR3 spans 14 amino acids. Trimming took off 6 bases at V and 4 bases at J, with 11 bases between the two ends. Germline CDR1 KGHDR, CDR2 SFDVKD. CDR3 protein: CATSRIGSTGELFF. CDR3 nucleotides: TGTGCCACCAGTAGGATAGGGAGCACCGGGGAGCTGTTTTTT.

V and J are TRBV6-5 and TRBJ1-4; 7 nucleotides match TRBD1. The CDR3 is 13 amino acids. V trimming: 8 bases; J trimming: 5 bases; junction bases outside the gene matches: 5. Germline V gene data show CDR1 as MNHEY and CDR2 as SVGAGI. For the CDR3, the DNA is TGTGCCAGCTCCGAGACAGGGAATGAAAAACTGTTTTTT. It yields the protein CASSETGNEKLFF.

The chain has TRBV11-1 and TRBJ1-1; 7 bases map to TRBD1. From germline, CDR1 is SGHAT and CDR2 FQDESV (reference sequence). The CDR3 loop spans 14 amino acids. V was clipped by 5 bases and J by 4 bases; unmatched bases: 7. CDR3 in DNA: TGTGCCAGCAGCGCCCGCCGACAGGGCACTGAAGCTTTCTTT. Encoded protein: CASSARRQGTEAFF.

V gene TRBV19 combines with J gene TRBJ2-1; a possible D gene is TRBD1 (5 bases). CDR1 and CDR2 from the germline V gene are LNHDA and SQIVND (reference sequence). The V end was cut by 1 base, the J end by 5 bases, with 12 bases between. The CDR3 sequence is 15 residues long. Written as DNA, the CDR3 is TGTGCCAGTAGTATAGCTGGCAGGGTGAACAATGAGCAGTTCTTC. This gives the protein CASSIAGRVNNEQFF. Supplemented by reference TRBV19 and TRBJ2-1, the full variable domain reads DGGITQSPKYLFRKEGQNVTLSCEQNLNHDAMYWYRQDPGQGLRLIYYSQIVNDFQKGDIAEGYSVSREKKESFPLTVTSAQKNPTAFYLCASSIAGRVNNEQFFGPGTRLTVL.

The gene calls are TRBV28 and TRBJ1-6, with unresolved D. Germline CDR1 MDHEN, CDR2 SYDVKM. This CDR3 spans 16 amino acids. V was cut by 3 bases and J by 6 bases, with 15 bases left in between. CDR3: CASSLPVPSGNSPLHF. The CDR3, as DNA: TGTGCCAGCAGTTTGCCTGTACCCTCGGGTAATTCACCCCTCCACTTT.

A few counts support this clone. The chain uses TRBV5-1 and TRBJ2-2; possibly TRBD2 for D (5 bases). The CDR3 runs 15 residues. Germline V lookup: CDR1 SGHRS, CDR2 YFSETQ. V was trimmed by 4 bases and J by 7 bases, leaving 17 bases between them. The CDR3 spells CASSEGSLLDGELFF. The CDR3 DNA follows: TGCGCCAGCAGCGAGGGCTCCCTCTTAGACGGGGAGCTGTTTTTT.

The chain employs TRBV29-1 and TRBJ2-3; tentative D call: TRBD2 (6 bases). The CDR3 length is 14 residues. With 8 bases removed from V and 5 bases from J, the gap between germline ends came to 20 bases. Germline assignment: CDR1 SQVTM and CDR2 ANQGSEA. The DNA of the CDR3 is TGCAGCTATTCCCCCGCGGGGCGCGGAGATACGCAGTATTTT. Its translation is CSYSPAGRGDTQYF.

The chain carries TRBV6-5 and TRBJ2-7; 8 nucleotides match TRBD1. CDR1 and CDR2 from the germline V gene are MNHEY and SVGAGI. This CDR3 is built from 15 residues. J lost 2 bases, V lost 0 bases, and 3 bases had no gene match. For the CDR3, the DNA is TGTGCCAGCAGTTACTCCGGACAGGGTCCCTACGAGCAGTACTTC. This encodes CASSYSGQGPYEQYF.

The chain joins TRBV19 to TRBJ1-1; 10 bases fit TRBD1. Trimming at V came to 3 bases and at J to 7 bases, leaving 5 bases not matched to a gene. Germline loops: CDR1 LNHDA, CDR2 SQIVND (reference sequence). This CDR3 is built from 14 residues. CDR3 region: CASSIKTGGREAFF. CDR3 nucleotide sequence: TGTGCCAGTAGTATTAAGACAGGGGGCCGTGAAGCTTTCTTT.

This clone was recorded once. The chain recombines TRBV3-1 (or the pseudogene TRBV3-2) with TRBJ2-7, with a tentative D call TRBD2 (6 bases). Trimming removed 4 bases from V and 9 bases from J, with 22 bases in between. CDR3 size: 15 residues. Germline loops: CDR1 LGHDT, CDR2 YNNKEL (reference sequence). CDR3 DNA sequence: TGTGCCAGCAGCCGATCCGGGACTGGACCCATCGGGCAGTACTTC. Its translation: CASSRSGTGPIGQYF.

The chain has TRBV19 and TRBJ1-4; tentative D call: TRBD1 (6 bases). V shed 3 bases and J shed 5 bases, with 19 bases lying between them. Germline V lookup: CDR1 LNHDA, CDR2 SQIVND (reference sequence). The CDR3 has 17 amino acids. The CDR3 region has the DNA TGTGCCAGTAGTATCAGACGGGACACCCGAGGAAATGAAAAACTGTTTTTT. Translating it yields CASSIRRDTRGNEKLFF.

This clone was seen a few times. The genes are TRBV6-2 or TRBV6-3 and TRBJ1-2, with TRBD1 matching over 7 bases. V gave up 6 bases and J gave up 5 bases; unmatched junction bases: 6. The CDR3 is 13 residues long. Germline V gene data show CDR1 as MNHEY and CDR2 as SVGEGT. CDR3: CASRYDRAYGYTF. CDR3 DNA sequence: TGTGCCAGCAGATACGACAGGGCATATGGCTACACCTTC.

V is TRBV27 and J is TRBJ1-2; D perhaps matches TRBD1 (6 bases). Germline assignment: CDR1 MNHEY and CDR2 SMNVEV (reference sequence). Trimming removed 3 bases at V and 4 bases at J, with 18 bases between. This CDR3 region has 16 residues. The DNA for the CDR3 is TGTGCCAGCAGTTTCCAAGCGACAGGTCCTTCCTATGGCTACACCTTC. It encodes CASSFQATGPSYGYTF.

J is TRBJ2-3 and V is TRBV2; tentatively, D is TRBD2 (5 bases). Germline CDR1 SNHLY, CDR2 FYNNEI. The CDR3 length is 16 residues. Trimming left V 2 bases short and J 0 bases short, with 12 bases between. The CDR3: CASSELGALSTDTQYF. Written as DNA, the CDR3 is TGTGCCAGCAGTGAATTGGGAGCGTTAAGCACAGATACGCAGTATTTT.

As concerns this clone: At one end, the junction sequence differs from germline, possibly due to a read error. The chain has TRBV6-6 and TRBJ1-5; D not certain. Germline V gene lookup returns CDR1 MNHNY and CDR2 SVGAGI (reference sequence). The CDR3 has 13 amino acids. CDR3 loop: CASSSEVYQRQHF. For the CDR3, the DNA is TGTGCCAGCAGTTCGGAGGTATATCAGCGCCAGCATTTT.

V usage is TRBV30 and J usage is TRBJ1-2, with 11 bases identical to TRBD1. Germline V gene lookup returns CDR1 GTSNPN and CDR2 SVGIG (reference sequence). Trimming took 3 bases from V and 3 from J; bases not matched to a gene: 9. CDR3 length: 16 residues. DNA of the CDR3: TGTGCCTGGAGGCCGGGACAGGGGGTAAACTACTATGGCTACACCTTC. Protein sequence: CAWRPGQGVNYYGYTF.

V is TRBV5-6 and J is TRBJ2-7, with D hard to call. Germline CDR1 is SGHDT and CDR2 is YYEEEE. V gave up 1 base and J gave up 7 bases, with 6 bases separating them. This CDR3 has 11 residues. The CDR3 sequence is CASSLWQEQYF. In DNA form, the CDR3 reads TGTGCCAGCAGCTTGTGGCAGGAGCAGTACTTC.

The chain uses TRBV28 and TRBJ1-6; no reliable D call. The ends were cut back, 3 bases at V and 7 bases at J, with 10 bases in the middle. Germline CDR1 and CDR2: MDHEN and SYDVKM. The CDR3 is 14 residues long. CDR3 sequence (DNA): TGTGCCAGCAGTTTTTTGGGCCAAAATTCACCCCTCCACTTT. Its translation is CASSFLGQNSPLHF.

This clone was seen only once. J is TRBJ1-6 and V is TRBV19; 8 bases line up with TRBD1. V gave up 7 bases and J gave up 10 bases; unmatched junction bases: 12. The CDR3 consists of 15 residues. Per germline, CDR1 LNHDA and CDR2 SQIVND (reference sequence). The CDR3 bases are TGTGCCAGTAAGGGCGGCCAGGGGGCTCGATCACCCCTCCACTTT. It is translated as CASKGGQGARSPLHF.

The chain employs TRBV6-1 and TRBJ1-6, with no clear D. The V and J ends lost 0 bases and 10 bases respectively, with 16 bases between them. Germline assignment: CDR1 MNHNS and CDR2 SASEGT. The CDR3 is 16 residues long. The DNA for the CDR3 is TGTGCCAGCAGTGAAGCGGGAGCCAACGTTGGATCACCCCTCCACTTT. Residues: CASSEAGANVGSPLHF.

A remark on this clone: A read error is possible here, since a much larger clone lies one base away. The chain joins TRBV11-3 to TRBJ1-2; D is perhaps TRBD1 (6 bases). The CDR3 contains 13 residues. CDR1 and CDR2 (germline): SGHNT, YENEEA. V shed 0 bases and J shed 4 bases, with 6 bases lying between them. The CDR3 loop is CASSLDRGYGYTF. DNA of the CDR3: TGTGCCAGCAGCTTAGACAGGGGCTATGGCTACACCTTC. The entire variable domain, with the rest obtained from reference TRBV11-3 and TRBJ1-2, is as follows: EAGVVQSPRYKIIEKKQPVAFWCNPISGHNTLYWYLQNLGQGPELLIRYENEEAVDDSQLPKDRFSAERLKGVDSTLKIQPAELGDSAVYLCASSLDRGYGYTFGSGTRLTVV.

The chain recombines TRBV9 with TRBJ2-2; tentative D call: TRBD2 (5 bases). V was clipped by 0 bases and J by 8 bases, with 17 bases between them. CDR1 is SGDLS, CDR2 YYNGEE, per germline. The CDR3 is made up of 16 amino acids. CDR3 region: CASSVEETRTAGELFF. The CDR3 coding sequence is TGTGCCAGCAGCGTAGAGGAAACTAGAACCGCAGGGGAGCTGTTTTTT.

V usage is TRBV19 and J usage is TRBJ2-7; 9 nucleotides match TRBD2. The CDR3 totals 15 residues. Germline V gives CDR1 LNHDA, CDR2 SQIVND (reference sequence). J lost 2 bases, V lost 7 bases, and 9 bases had no gene match. The CDR3 DNA follows: TGTGCCAGTACCGATTGGGCTAGCGGGACCTACGAGCAGTACTTC. Its protein product is CASTDWASGTYEQYF.

V gene TRBV4-2 combines with J gene TRBJ2-7; perhaps TRBD1 as D (5 bases). The CDR3 totals 15 residues. The V and J ends lost 1 base and 2 bases respectively, with 12 bases between them. Germline-derived CDR1 and CDR2 are LGHNA and YNFKEQ. The CDR3 sequence: CASSQVLWGTYEQYF. CDR3 bases: TGTGCCAGCAGCCAAGTTTTGTGGGGCACCTACGAGCAGTACTTC.

This clone has a single count. The chain joins TRBV6-5 to TRBJ2-5; maybe TRBD1 (6 bases). CDR3 length: 14 amino acids. Germline V gene sequence: CDR1 MNHEY, CDR2 SVGAGI. Trimming stripped 5 bases from V and 2 bases from J, with 12 bases between. The CDR3 loop reads CASSTGHLQETQYF. The CDR3, as DNA: TGTGCCAGCAGTACGGGACACCTACAAGAGACCCAGTACTTC.

The chain carries TRBV5-6 and TRBJ1-4, with 8 bases lining up with TRBD1. The CDR3 contains 16 residues. V dropped 1 base and J dropped 4; count of bases not matched to a gene: 6. CDR1 SGHDT and CDR2 YYEEEE come from the germline V gene. The chain's CDR3 is CASSLWPGQVNEKLFF. CDR3 nucleotides: TGTGCCAGCAGCTTGTGGCCGGGACAGGTTAATGAAAAACTGTTTTTT.

This chain connects TRBV10-3 to TRBJ1-4, with D possibly matching TRBD1 (5 bases). V lost 6 bases and J lost 3, with 8 bases in between. Per germline, CDR1 ENHRY and CDR2 SYGVKD. This CDR3 contains 13 residues. CDR3 sequence: CAIRAGANEKLFF. CDR3 sequence (DNA): TGTGCCATCAGGGCGGGGGCTAATGAAAAACTGTTTTTT.

This clone was observed a single time. The rearrangement links TRBV7-3 to TRBJ2-2; 14 nucleotides align to TRBD2. The CDR3 has 17 amino acids. J lost 2 bases, V lost 5 bases, and 4 bases had no gene match. Germline V gene sequence: CDR1 SGHTA, CDR2 FQGTGA. CDR3 amino acids: CASSGLAGGFNTGELFF. The CDR3 nucleotides read TGTGCCAGCAGCGGACTAGCGGGGGGATTTAACACCGGGGAGCTGTTTTTT.

The chain is built from TRBV19 and TRBJ1-2, with TRBD1 identical over 10 bases. The CDR3 spans 15 residues. With V trimmed by 5 bases and J by 2 bases, 5 bases remained unmatched. CDR1 LNHDA and CDR2 SQIVND come from the germline V gene (reference sequence). CDR3 amino acids: CASSPRQGANYGYTF. The CDR3 region has the DNA TGTGCCAGTAGTCCTCGACAGGGGGCCAACTATGGCTACACCTTC.

V and J are TRBV11-3 and TRBJ2-2; 15 nucleotides agree with TRBD2. V lost 5 bases to trimming and J lost 1 base; unmatched junction nucleotides: 8. The CDR3 extends over 19 amino acids. Germline V gene data show CDR1 as SGHNT and CDR2 as YENEEA. The CDR3, as DNA: TGTGCCAGCAGCCTCTACGGGACTAGCGGGGGGAAGAACACCGGGGAGCTGTTTTTT. Its protein is CASSLYGTSGGKNTGELFF. Based on the CDR3 plus reference TRBV11-3 and TRBJ2-2, the full variable domain is EAGVVQSPRYKIIEKKQPVAFWCNPISGHNTLYWYLQNLGQGPELLIRYENEEAVDDSQLPKDRFSAERLKGVDSTLKIQPAELGDSAVYLCASSLYGTSGGKNTGELFFGEGSRLTVL.